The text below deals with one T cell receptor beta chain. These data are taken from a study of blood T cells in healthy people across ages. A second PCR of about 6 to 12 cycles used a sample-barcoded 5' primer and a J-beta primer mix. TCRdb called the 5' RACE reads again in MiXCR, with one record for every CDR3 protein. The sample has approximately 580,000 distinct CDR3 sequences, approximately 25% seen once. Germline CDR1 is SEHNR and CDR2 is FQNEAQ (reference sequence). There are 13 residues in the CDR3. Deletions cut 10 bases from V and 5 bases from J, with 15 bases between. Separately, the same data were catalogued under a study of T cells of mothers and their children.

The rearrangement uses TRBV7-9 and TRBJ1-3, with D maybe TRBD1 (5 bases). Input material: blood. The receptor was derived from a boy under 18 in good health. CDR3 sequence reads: CATEIGTRNTIYF. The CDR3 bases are TGTGCCACCGAGATAGGGACTAGAAACACCATATATTTT.